This is a list of T cell receptor beta chains from one sample in a study of shared clonotypes between healthy human individuals. TCRdb keeps only in-frame clones here, not all; method: immunoSEQ multiplex PCR. Of about 1.1 million clones in the sample, around 78% were seen once. Sequencing used memory CD4+ T cells from PBMCs. Receptor source: a man between 18 and 35 years old in good health. Some clones in this sample may be carry-over from other donors' samples. The conserved cysteine and the conserved F or W are not part of the CDR3 here. The order of the fields is D gene, V gene, CDR3 length, clone size, CDR3 protein. A D gene is named only where the DNA matches it firmly. Size values are once, few and many counts, or a class for expanded clones, and some rows have none.

>TRBD1|TRBV10-2|13|few
ASSSRQGLGEKLF
>NA|TRBV18|12|NA
ASSPEDRRYGYT
>NA|TRBV20-1|9|once
SAAEEYGYT
>NA|TRBV9|13|NA
ASSVDGDFYNEQF
>TRBD1|TRBV2|11|NA
ASSVDRKETQY
>NA|TRBV20-1|9|NA
SARTWGGYT
>NA|TRBV15|15|NA
ATSRGGAAYSNQPQH
>TRBD1|TRBV5-5|13|NA
ASSLSDREFEKLF
>NA|TRBV28|11|NA
ASSFRRQETQY
>NA|TRBV2|9|NA
ASSLRETQY
>NA|TRBV28|11|NA
ASSLRGSNTIY
>TRBD2|TRBV6-4|11|NA
ATRSGIRDTQY
>TRBD2|TRBV29-1|14|NA
SVEECFRTSIDIQY
>TRBD2|TRBV6-1|14|NA
ASSVAGVQPQHEQY
>NA|TRBV28|14|NA
ASSLSGTRSSYEQY
>NA|TRBV7-6|11|NA
ASTPDSYNEQF
>TRBD1|TRBV7-2|14|NA
ASSLGAAGGNTEAF
>TRBD1|TRBV7-2|14|NA
ASSLVGTGAIGTQY